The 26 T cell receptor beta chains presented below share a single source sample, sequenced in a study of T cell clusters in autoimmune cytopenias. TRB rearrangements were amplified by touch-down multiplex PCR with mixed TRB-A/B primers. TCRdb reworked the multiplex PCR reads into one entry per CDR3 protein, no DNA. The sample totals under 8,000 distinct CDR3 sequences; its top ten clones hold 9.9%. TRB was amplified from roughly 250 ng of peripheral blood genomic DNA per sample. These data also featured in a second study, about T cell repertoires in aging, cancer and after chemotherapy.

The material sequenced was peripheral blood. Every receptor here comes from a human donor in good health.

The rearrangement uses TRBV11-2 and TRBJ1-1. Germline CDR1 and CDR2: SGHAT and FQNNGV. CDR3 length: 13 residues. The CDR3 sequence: CASSSLANTEAFF.

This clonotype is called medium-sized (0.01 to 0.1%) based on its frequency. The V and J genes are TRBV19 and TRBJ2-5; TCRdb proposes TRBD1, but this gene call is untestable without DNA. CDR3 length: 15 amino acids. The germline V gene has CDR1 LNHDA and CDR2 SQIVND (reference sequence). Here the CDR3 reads CASSIDGGPRETQYF.

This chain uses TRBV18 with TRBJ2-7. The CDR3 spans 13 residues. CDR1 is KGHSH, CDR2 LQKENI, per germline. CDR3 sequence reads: CASSPQEYYEQYF.

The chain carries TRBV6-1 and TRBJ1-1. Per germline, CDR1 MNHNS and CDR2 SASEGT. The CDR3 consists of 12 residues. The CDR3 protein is CASSERDSEAFF.

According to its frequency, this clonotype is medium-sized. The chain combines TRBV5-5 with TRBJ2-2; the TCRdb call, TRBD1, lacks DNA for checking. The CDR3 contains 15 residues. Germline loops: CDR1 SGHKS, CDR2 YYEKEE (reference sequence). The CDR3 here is CASSLTGVVTGELFF.

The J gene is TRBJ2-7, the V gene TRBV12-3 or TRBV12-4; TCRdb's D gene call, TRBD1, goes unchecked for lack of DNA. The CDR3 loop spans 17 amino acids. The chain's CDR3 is CASSLKRGEGTPYEQYF.

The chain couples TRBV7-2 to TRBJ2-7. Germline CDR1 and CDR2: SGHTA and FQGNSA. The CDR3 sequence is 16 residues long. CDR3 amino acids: CASSLARRRNSYEQYF.

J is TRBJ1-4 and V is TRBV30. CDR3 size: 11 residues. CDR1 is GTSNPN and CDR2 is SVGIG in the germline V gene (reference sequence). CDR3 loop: CAWALNEKLFF.

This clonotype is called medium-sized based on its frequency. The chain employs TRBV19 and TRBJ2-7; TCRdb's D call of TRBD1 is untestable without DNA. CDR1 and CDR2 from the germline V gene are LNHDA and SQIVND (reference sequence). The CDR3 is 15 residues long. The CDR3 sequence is CASSIAGTSGYEQYF. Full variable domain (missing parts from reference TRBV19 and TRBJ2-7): DGGITQSPKYLFRKEGQNVTLSCEQNLNHDAMYWYRQDPGQGLRLIYYSQIVNDFQKGDIAEGYSVSREKKESFPLTVTSAQKNPTAFYLCASSIAGTSGYEQYFGPGTRLTVT.

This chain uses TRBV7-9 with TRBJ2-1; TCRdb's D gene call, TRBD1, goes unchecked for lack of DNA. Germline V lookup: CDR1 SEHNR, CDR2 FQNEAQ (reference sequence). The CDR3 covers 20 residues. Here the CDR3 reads CASSLAGQGIWTQGHNEQFF.

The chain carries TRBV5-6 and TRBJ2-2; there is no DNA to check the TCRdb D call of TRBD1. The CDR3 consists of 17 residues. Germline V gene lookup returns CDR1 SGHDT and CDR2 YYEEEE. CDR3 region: CASSLAPSGPSTGELFF.

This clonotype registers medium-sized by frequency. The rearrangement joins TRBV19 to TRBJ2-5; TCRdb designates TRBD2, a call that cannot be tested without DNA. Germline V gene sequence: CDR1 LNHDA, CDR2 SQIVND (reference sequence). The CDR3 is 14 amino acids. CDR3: CASSAALVSETQYF.

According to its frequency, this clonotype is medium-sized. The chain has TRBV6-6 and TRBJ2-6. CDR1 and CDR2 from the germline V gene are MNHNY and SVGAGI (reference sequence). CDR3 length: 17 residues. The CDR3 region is CASSKGSIASGANVLTF.

The CDR3 is CASSPTLAGGLQETQYF. This chain joins TRBV7-2 and TRBJ2-5; TCRdb's D call of TRBD2 is untestable without DNA. The CDR3 length is 17 residues. Per germline, CDR1 SGHTA and CDR2 FQGNSA.

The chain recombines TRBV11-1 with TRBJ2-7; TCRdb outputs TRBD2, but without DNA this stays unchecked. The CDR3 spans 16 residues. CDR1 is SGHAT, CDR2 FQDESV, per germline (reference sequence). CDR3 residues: CARSLGPSGGIYEQYF.

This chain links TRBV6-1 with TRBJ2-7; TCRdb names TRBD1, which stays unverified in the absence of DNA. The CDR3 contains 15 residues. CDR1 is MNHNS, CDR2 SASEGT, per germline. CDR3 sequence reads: CASSEGGTGPYEQYF.

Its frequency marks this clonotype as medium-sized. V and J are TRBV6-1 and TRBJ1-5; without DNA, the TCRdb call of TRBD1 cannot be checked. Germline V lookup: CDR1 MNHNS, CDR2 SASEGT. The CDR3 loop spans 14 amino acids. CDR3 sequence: CASSESDSYQPQHF.

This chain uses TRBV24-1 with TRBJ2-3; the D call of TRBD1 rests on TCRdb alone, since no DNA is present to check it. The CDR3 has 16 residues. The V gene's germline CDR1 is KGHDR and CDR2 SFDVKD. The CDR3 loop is CATSDYGTASTDTQYF.

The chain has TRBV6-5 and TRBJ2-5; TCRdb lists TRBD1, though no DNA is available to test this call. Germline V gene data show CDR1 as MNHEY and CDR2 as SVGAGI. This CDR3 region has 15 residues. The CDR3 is CASSDGTGDQETQYF.

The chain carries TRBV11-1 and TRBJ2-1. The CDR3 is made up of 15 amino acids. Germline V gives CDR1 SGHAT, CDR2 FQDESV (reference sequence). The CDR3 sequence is CASSLAQVSYNEQFF.

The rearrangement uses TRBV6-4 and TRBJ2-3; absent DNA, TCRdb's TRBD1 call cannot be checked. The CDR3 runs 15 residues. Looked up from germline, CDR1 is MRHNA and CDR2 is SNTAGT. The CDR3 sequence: CASSDGAASTDTQYF.

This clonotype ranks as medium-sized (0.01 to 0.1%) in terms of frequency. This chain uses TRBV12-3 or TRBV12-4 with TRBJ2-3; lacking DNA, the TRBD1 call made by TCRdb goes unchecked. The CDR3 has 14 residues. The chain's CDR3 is CASGRQTSTDTQYF.

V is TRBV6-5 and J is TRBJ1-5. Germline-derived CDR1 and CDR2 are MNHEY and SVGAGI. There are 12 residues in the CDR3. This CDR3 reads CASSYLFQPQHF.

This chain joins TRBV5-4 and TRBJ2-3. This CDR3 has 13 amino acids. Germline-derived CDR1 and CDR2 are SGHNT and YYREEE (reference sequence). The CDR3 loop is CASSLVGIDTQYF.

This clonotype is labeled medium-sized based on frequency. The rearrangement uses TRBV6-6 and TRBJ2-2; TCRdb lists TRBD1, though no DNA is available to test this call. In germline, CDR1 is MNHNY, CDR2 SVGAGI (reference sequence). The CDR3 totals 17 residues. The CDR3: CASRNPPGQGRAGELFF.

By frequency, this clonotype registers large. CDR3: CSCVADNEQFF. The chain links TRBV29-1 to TRBJ2-1. Germline V gene lookup returns CDR1 SQVTM and CDR2 ANQGSEA. The CDR3 totals 11 residues.